Listed here are 32 T cell receptor beta chains from one sample, sequenced in a study of blood T cells in healthy people across ages. Then a second PCR, running roughly 7 to 11 cycles, was carried out with a sample-barcoded 5' primer and a J-beta primer mix. TCRdb re-called the 5' RACE reads with MiXCR, one entry per CDR3 protein. The profile shows around 870,000 distinct CDR3 sequences, more than 25% of them singletons. Sequencing used blood. These receptors all come from a woman of 80 years or more in good health.

The chain combines TRBV5-5 with TRBJ2-3; 9 bases are a match to TRBD2. Germline CDR1 reads SGHKS; CDR2 reads YYEKEE (reference sequence). This CDR3 has 13 residues. The V and J ends lost 7 bases and 5 bases, in that order; junction bases with no gene match: 5. The CDR3 DNA follows: TGTGCCAGCCGGCGACTAGCGGAAGATACGCAGTATTTT. It translates to CASRRLAEDTQYF.

The chain couples TRBV7-2 to TRBJ2-2; D possibly uses TRBD1 or TRBD2 (5 bases each). The CDR3 has 14 amino acids. Germline lookup yields CDR1 SGHTA and CDR2 FQGNSA. Trimming took 4 bases from V and 6 from J, leaving 12 bases between them. CDR3 in DNA: TGTGCCAGCAGCTCCGGGGCTTACTCCGGGGAGCTGTTTTTT. Translating gives CASSSGAYSGELFF.

This clonotype was seen at least ten times. The chain carries TRBV20-1 and TRBJ2-3; 8 bases match TRBD2. V lost 0 bases, J lost 6 bases, and 8 bases stayed unmatched. The CDR3 is 15 residues long. CDR1 is DFQATT, CDR2 SNEGSKA, per germline (reference sequence). CDR3 in amino acids: CSARESGGLSDTQYF. The CDR3 coding sequence is TGCAGTGCTAGAGAATCGGGGGGGCTATCGGATACGCAGTATTTT.

The sample holds many counts of this clonotype. The chain is built from TRBV20-1 and TRBJ2-3; 9 bases are a match to TRBD2. Germline V CDR1 and CDR2: DFQATT, SNEGSKA (reference sequence). V trimming: 0 bases; J trimming: 5 bases; junction bases outside the gene matches: 9. The CDR3 spans 16 residues. The CDR3, as DNA: TGCAGTGCTAGAGATCCGCTAGCGGGGAGGGGAGATACGCAGTATTTT. Its translation is CSARDPLAGRGDTQYF.

A few counts support this clonotype. It may be a read error: a sequence one base away is much more abundant. J is TRBJ2-4 and V is TRBV6-5; D is perhaps TRBD2 (7 bases). CDR1 and CDR2 (germline): MNHEY, SVGAGI. The CDR3 totals 13 residues. The CDR3 DNA sequence: TGTGCCAGCAGGGGATATGGGGGGGGCATTCGGTACTTC. Its translation is CASRGYGGGIRYF.

This clonotype was observed many times. V gene TRBV28 combines with J gene TRBJ2-6; the match to TRBD1 covers 8 bases. The germline V gene encodes CDR1 MDHEN and CDR2 SYDVKM. This CDR3 has 15 residues. The V segment lost 5 bases and the J segment 2 bases; nucleotides outside the gene matches: 2. The CDR3 region is CASSGQGAGANVLTF. The CDR3 DNA follows: TGTGCCAGCAGTGGACAGGGTGCTGGGGCCAACGTCCTGACTTTC. The full variable domain, completed using reference TRBV28 and TRBJ2-6, is DVKVTQSSRYLVKRTGEKVFLECVQDMDHENMFWYRQDPGLGLRLIYFSYDVKMKEKGDIPEGYSVSREKKERFSLILESASTNQTSMYLCASSGQGAGANVLTFGAGSRLTVL.

This sequence joins TRBV6-2 or TRBV6-3 and TRBJ2-2, with 7 bases that match TRBD2. There are 15 residues in the CDR3. J lost 3 bases, V lost 7 bases, and 8 bases had no gene match. Germline CDR1 and CDR2: MNHEY and SVGEGT. The DNA of the CDR3 is TGTGCCAGCATGGGGAGCGGGATCGACACCGGGGAGCTGTTTTTT. It encodes CASMGSGIDTGELFF.

The rearrangement links TRBV5-8 to TRBJ2-3, with a possible D match to TRBD2 (6 bases). The V gene lost 4 bases and the J gene lost 0 bases, with 12 bases spanning the gap. The CDR3 runs 15 residues. CDR1 and CDR2 from the germline V gene are SGHTS and YDEGEE. CDR3 in DNA: TGTGCCAGCAGCCCGGGACTCACTAGCACAGATACGCAGTATTTT. Translated: CASSPGLTSTDTQYF.

This clonotype has a handful of counts. The rearrangement links TRBV5-1 to TRBJ1-2, with 9 bases aligning to TRBD1. V was clipped by 2 bases and J by 1 base; unmatched bases: 6. Germline CDR1 and CDR2: SGHRS and YFSETQ. The CDR3 covers 16 residues. CDR3 sequence reads: CASSLQPGQGNYGYTF. The CDR3 bases are TGCGCCAGCAGCTTACAACCGGGACAGGGTAACTATGGCTACACCTTC.

The chain is built from TRBV4-3 and TRBJ1-2; weak D call: TRBD1 (6 bases). The V gene's germline CDR1 is LGHNA and CDR2 YSLEER. The V end lost 0 bases, the J end lost 6 bases, and 14 bases lay between the germline ends. The CDR3 has 15 amino acids. The CDR3 DNA reads as TGCGCCAGCAGCCAAGAGGGGGGGCGCTTGAATGGCTACACCTTC. Its protein is CASSQEGGRLNGYTF.

This clonotype appeared many times. The V call is TRBV20-1, the J call TRBJ2-7; 8 nucleotides agree with TRBD2. The CDR3 sequence is 13 residues long. Germline CDR1 DFQATT, CDR2 SNEGSKA (reference sequence). V dropped 3 bases and J dropped 3; count of bases not matched to a gene: 4. CDR3 in amino acids: CSASTGGVYEQYF. CDR3 DNA: TGCAGTGCTAGTACCGGGGGGGTCTACGAGCAGTACTTC.

Remarks on this clonotype: A much larger clone is a single base away; this may be a read error. This chain joins TRBV7-9 and TRBJ1-2; 7 positions agree with TRBD1. J gave up 3 bases and V 4 bases, and 11 bases lay outside the gene matches. Per the germline V gene, CDR1 is SEHNR and CDR2 is FQNEAQ (reference sequence). CDR3 length equals 16 residues. The chain's CDR3 is CASSYGQVPGYYGYTF. DNA of the CDR3: TGTGCCAGCAGCTACGGACAGGTCCCAGGTTACTATGGCTACACCTTC.

This clonotype was observed at least ten times. This chain links TRBV4-3 with TRBJ2-5; D gene uncertain. Deletions cut 0 bases from V and 4 bases from J, with 12 bases between. This CDR3 comprises 15 residues. CDR1 and CDR2 from the germline V gene are LGHNA and YSLEER. CDR3 in amino acids: CASSQDFGLGETQYF. The CDR3 nucleotides are TGCGCCAGCAGCCAAGATTTTGGTCTAGGAGAGACCCAGTACTTC.

In its sample, this clonotype was seen a few times. This may come from a read error, since a much larger clone is one base off. The rearrangement joins TRBV29-1 to TRBJ2-3; TRBD2 matches at 8 bases. The germline gives CDR1 SQVTM, CDR2 ANQGSEA. CDR3 length equals 14 residues. J lost 2 bases, V lost 7 bases, and 8 bases had no gene match. CDR3 nucleotides: TGCAGCGCCGATAGCGGGGCGCCCACAGATACGCAGTATTTT. Protein sequence: CSADSGAPTDTQYF.

Note on this clonotype: This sequence may be a read error, since a much larger clone differs from it by one base. The chain is built from TRBV5-1 and TRBJ2-1; 9 nucleotides line up with TRBD2. This CDR3 has 16 residues. V lost 3 bases and J lost 10; bases outside the gene matches: 14. CDR1 and CDR2 (germline): SGHRS, YFSETQ. CDR3 in amino acids: CASSWGRAGGPSEQFF. DNA for the CDR3: TGCGCCAGCAGCTGGGGACGAGCGGGGGGCCCGTCGGAGCAGTTCTTC.

The chain joins TRBV6-1 to TRBJ1-1; D gene unclear. The V gene lost 4 bases and the J gene lost 1 base, with 13 bases spanning the gap. Germline lookup yields CDR1 MNHNS and CDR2 SASEGT. This CDR3 has 15 residues. The CDR3 sequence: CASSGATNRNTEAFF. CDR3 bases: TGTGCCAGCAGTGGAGCAACAAACAGGAACACTGAAGCTTTCTTT.

This chain connects TRBV12-3 or TRBV12-4 to TRBJ1-4; D might be TRBD1 (6 bases). CDR3 length: 15 amino acids. Trimming removed 2 bases from V and 5 bases from J, with 12 bases in between. CDR3: CASSLTGIGNEKLFF. CDR3 DNA: TGTGCCAGCAGTTTAACAGGGATCGGCAATGAAAAACTGTTTTTT.

To note about this clonotype: This may be a read error: a much more frequent sequence differs by one nucleotide. The chain employs TRBV7-2 and TRBJ2-1; possibly TRBD1 for D (6 bases). CDR3 length: 13 residues. V lost 5 bases and J 9 bases, leaving 14 bases between the germline ends. The germline V gene encodes CDR1 SGHTA and CDR2 FQGNSA. CDR3 in DNA: TGTGCCAGCAGCCATGGACAGCCGGGTGAGCAGTTCTTC. It encodes CASSHGQPGEQFF.

The sample holds a few counts of this clonotype. A read error may explain this, as a much larger clone is one base away. The chain carries TRBV11-2 and TRBJ2-1, with 8 bases matching TRBD2. V lost 5 bases and J lost 2; bases outside the gene matches: 8. From germline, CDR1 is SGHAT and CDR2 FQNNGV. This CDR3 contains 16 residues. The CDR3 protein is CASSSRRAGAYNEQFF. DNA of the CDR3: TGTGCCAGCAGCAGTAGACGAGCGGGGGCCTACAATGAGCAGTTCTTC.

This rearrangement joins TRBV27 to TRBJ2-3, with 9 positions matching TRBD2. V lost 7 bases and J lost 3; bases outside the gene matches: 5. The CDR3 runs 14 residues. Germline CDR1 reads MNHEY; CDR2 reads SMNVEV (reference sequence). CDR3 DNA sequence: TGTGCCAGCACCCCTAGCGGGATGACAGATACGCAGTATTTT. It yields the protein CASTPSGMTDTQYF.

This chain joins TRBV7-9 and TRBJ2-1; TRBD2 matches 8 bases. Per germline, CDR1 SEHNR and CDR2 FQNEAQ (reference sequence). The V and J ends lost 2 bases and 5 bases, in that order; junction bases with no gene match: 11. The CDR3 has 17 amino acids. CDR3 in amino acids: CASSLHGGAFNHNEQFF. Here the CDR3 DNA reads TGTGCCAGCAGCTTACACGGGGGGGCTTTCAACCACAATGAGCAGTTCTTC. The full variable domain, with the rest looked up from reference TRBV7-9 and TRBJ2-1, is DTGVSQNPRHKITKRGQNVTFRCDPISEHNRLYWYRQTLGQGPEFLTYFQNEAQLEKSRLLSDRFSAERPKGSFSTLEIQRTEQGDSAMYLCASSLHGGAFNHNEQFFGPGTRLTVL.

This sequence joins TRBV20-1 and TRBJ1-2; weak D call: TRBD1 (6 bases). Trimming removed 5 bases at V and 4 bases at J, with 23 bases between. This CDR3 spans 16 amino acids. Germline-derived CDR1 and CDR2 are DFQATT and SNEGSKA (reference sequence). CDR3 DNA sequence: TGCAGTGCTCTTATCCTTGGGGGGCCCGCTACCTATGGCTACACCTTC. Translating gives CSALILGGPATYGYTF.

This clonotype appeared a few times. CDR3 sequence: CASTSGTSGGLTGELFF. The DNA for the CDR3 is TGTGCCAGCACCTCCGGGACTAGCGGGGGGCTGACCGGGGAGCTGTTTTTT. This rearrangement joins TRBV2 to TRBJ2-2, with 15 bases matching TRBD2. The CDR3 covers 17 residues. The V gene's germline CDR1 is SNHLY and CDR2 FYNNEI. The junction had 8 bases not matched to a gene; V was cut back by 7 bases and J by 5 bases.

This clonotype came up a few times. This clone may be a read error of a much larger clone one base away. This chain links TRBV25-1 with TRBJ2-1, with 12 bases matching TRBD1. Judging by the DNA end, TRBJ2-7 fits better; the J call may be wrong. This CDR3 has 17 amino acids. Germline V gene sequence: CDR1 MGHDK, CDR2 SYGVNS. As DNA, the CDR3 is TGTGCCAGCAGTGGGGGACAGGGGGCTCGGTCCTACAATGAGCAGTACTTC. Translation: CASSGGQGARSYNEQYF.

As concerns this clonotype: A read error is possible here, since a much larger clone lies one base away. Without the conserved terminal phenylalanine or tryptophan, this CDR3 likely stems from a read error. This sequence joins TRBV12-3 or TRBV12-4 and TRBJ1-2, with 9 bases lining up with TRBD1. The CDR3 totals 15 residues. J was trimmed by 6 bases and V by 5 bases; bases with no gene match: 10. The CDR3 DNA sequence: TGTGCCAGCAGTCAAACCCGGACAGGGGTCAATGGCTACACCTGC. Translation: CASSQTRTGVNGYTC.

This clonotype was picked up many times. The chain couples TRBV20-1 to TRBJ1-2, with 8 bases aligning to TRBD1. CDR1 and CDR2 from the germline V gene are DFQATT and SNEGSKA (reference sequence). J was trimmed by 8 bases and V by 2 bases; bases with no gene match: 10. CDR3 length: 14 amino acids. The CDR3 here is CSARRTGILGGYTF. CDR3 in DNA: TGCAGTGCTAGAAGGACAGGGATCCTAGGGGGCTACACCTTC.

The chain combines TRBV7-2 with TRBJ2-4; D may be TRBD1 (5 bases). The J call may be in error: the DNA end matches TRBJ2-7 better. The CDR3 is 14 residues long. The germline gives CDR1 SGHTA, CDR2 FQGNSA. CDR3: CASSLDRGVDEQYF. CDR3 DNA: TGTGCCAGCAGCTTAGATAGGGGTGTCGACGAGCAGTACTTC.

This clonotype was counted a few times. The V call is TRBV4-1, the J call TRBJ1-4, with 7 nucleotides matching TRBD1. The germline V gene encodes CDR1 MGHRA and CDR2 YSYEKL. Trimming removed 1 base from V and 0 bases from J; junction bases left unmatched: 5. The CDR3 is 17 residues long. The CDR3 DNA is TGCGCCAGCAGCCAAGCCAGACAGGGCGCAACTAATGAAAAACTGTTTTTT. Its protein product is CASSQARQGATNEKLFF.

This chain links TRBV6-6 with TRBJ2-7; 10 bases match TRBD1. The V and J ends lost 0 bases and 0 bases, in that order; junction bases with no gene match: 5. The length of the CDR3 is 17 residues. Looked up from germline, CDR1 is MNHNY and CDR2 is SVGAGI (reference sequence). The CDR3: CASSYSARTGGSYEQYF. The CDR3 DNA follows: TGTGCCAGCAGTTACTCAGCCCGGACAGGGGGCTCCTACGAGCAGTACTTC.

A note on this clonotype: A much larger clone lies a single base off, so this may be a read error. The chain combines TRBV5-1 with TRBJ2-7; 7 bases are shared with TRBD1. Looked up from germline, CDR1 is SGHRS and CDR2 is YFSETQ. This CDR3 comprises 13 residues. This CDR3 is CTSNHGTVYEQYF. CDR3 nucleotides: TGCACCAGCAACCATGGGACAGTCTACGAGCAGTACTTC. Looking up the rest from reference TRBV5-1 and TRBJ2-7 gives the full variable domain: KAGVTQTPRYLIKTRGQQVTLSCSPISGHRSVSWYQQTPGQGLQFLFEYFSETQRNKGNFPGRFSGRQFSNSRSEMNVSTLELGDSALYLCTSNHGTVYEQYFGPGTRLTVT.

This chain uses TRBV12-3 or TRBV12-4 with TRBJ2-5, with 7 bases that match TRBD1. There are 16 residues in the CDR3. V trimming: 5 bases; J trimming: 1 base; junction bases outside the gene matches: 10. The CDR3 DNA sequence: TGTGCCAGCAGTCACGGGGACAGACTCCTCCAAGAGACCCAGTACTTC. Residues: CASSHGDRLLQETQYF.

The rearrangement joins TRBV7-2 to TRBJ1-5; unclear D gene. The CDR3 sequence is 14 residues long. The germline gives CDR1 SGHTA, CDR2 FQGNSA. V shed 5 bases and J shed 5 bases, with 13 bases lying between them. The chain's CDR3 is CASSGDNGDQPQHF. The CDR3 DNA follows: TGTGCCAGCAGCGGAGACAATGGGGATCAGCCCCAGCATTTT.